This T cell receptor (beta chain) was observed in a study of T cells in Graves' hyperthyroidism and ophthalmopathy. TCR beta CDR3 regions were amplified from RNA transcripts. With the HTBI primer set, the TCR CDR3 went through a first round of RT-PCR. TCRdb re-called the multiplex PCR reads through MiXCR, storing one row per CDR3 protein. Of around 380,000 distinct CDR3 sequences in the sample, roughly 13% were seen once. The CDR3 runs to 16 residues. The V and J ends lost 5 bases and 6 bases, in that order; junction bases with no gene match: 6. Germline CDR1 is SGHAT and CDR2 is FQNNGV. Sequenced sample: blood. The TCR originated in a man younger than 45 with Graves' hyperthyroidism that later progressed to Graves' ophthalmopathy. The chain combines TRBV11-2 with TRBJ2-2; TRBD2 agrees at 13 bases. CDR3 sequence reads: CASSETSGGAAGELFF. CDR3 sequence (DNA): TGTGCCAGCAGCGAAACTAGCGGGGGGGCCGCCGGGGAGCTGTTTTTT. Filled out from reference TRBV11-2 and TRBJ2-2, the complete variable domain reads EAGVAQSPRYKIIEKRQSVAFWCNPISGHATLYWYQQILGQGPKLLIQFQNNGVVDDSQLPKDRFSAERLKGVDSTLKIQPAKLEDSAVYLCASSETSGGAAGELFFGEGSRLTVL.